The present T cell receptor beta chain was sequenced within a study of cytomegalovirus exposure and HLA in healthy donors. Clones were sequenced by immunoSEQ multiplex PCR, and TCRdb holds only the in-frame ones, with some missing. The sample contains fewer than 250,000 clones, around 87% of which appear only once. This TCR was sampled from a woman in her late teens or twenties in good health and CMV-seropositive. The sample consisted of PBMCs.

In nucleotides, the CDR3 is TGTGCCAGCAGCACCCGACAGGGCGGCTATGGCTACACCTTC. The encoded protein is CASSTRQGGYGYTF. The chain links TRBV7-2 to TRBJ1-2; 7 nucleotides agree with TRBD1. Germline CDR1 reads SGHTA; CDR2 reads FQGNSA. This CDR3 has 14 residues. The V segment lost 5 bases and the J segment 4 bases; nucleotides outside the gene matches: 7. Looking up the rest from reference TRBV7-2 and TRBJ1-2 gives the full variable domain: GAGVSQSPSNKVTEKGKDVELRCDPISGHTALYWYRQSLGQGLEFLIYFQGNSAPDKSGLPSDRFSAERTGGSVSTLTIQRTQQEDSAVYLCASSTRQGGYGYTFGSGTRLTVV.